A single sample is the source of the 27 T cell receptor beta chains below, sequenced in a study of CD39 and CD103 CD8 tumor-infiltrating T cells. The protocol was immunoSEQ multiplex PCR, while the TCRdb copy is restricted to in-frame clones and leaves out a portion. The sample contains 1,400 or so clones, roughly 53% of which appear only once. The sample taken for sequencing was CD39- CD103+ CD8+ T cells sorted from the tumor. The subset: CD103+CD39- single-positive CD45RA- CD8 T cells. The receptors were sampled from a human donor with head and neck squamous cell carcinoma.

The CDR3 loop is CASSSPDSGEETQYF. The CDR3 DNA reads as TGTGCCAGCAGCTCCCCCGATAGCGGGGAAGAGACCCAGTACTTC. V usage is TRBV4-2 and J usage is TRBJ2-5; 8 bases map to TRBD2. This CDR3 is built from 15 residues. Germline CDR1 LGHNA, CDR2 YNFKEQ. The ends lost 5 bases at V and 3 bases at J; junction bases unmatched: 8.

In nucleotides, the CDR3 is TGTGCCAGCAGCTTCCCCCCCCGAATAGCGACAGATACGCAGTATTTT. Translating gives CASSFPPRIATDTQYF. The chain is built from TRBV5-5 and TRBJ2-3; maybe TRBD2 (5 bases). Germline V gene lookup returns CDR1 SGHKS and CDR2 YYEKEE (reference sequence). CDR3 length: 16 amino acids. The V end lost 2 bases, the J end lost 3 bases, and 16 bases lay between the germline ends.

This clone appeared a few times. This sequence joins TRBV5-7 and TRBJ1-2, with 7 bases lining up with TRBD1. Being an ORF, TRBV5-7 has a function that is uncertain. Unmatched junction bases numbered 11, after V lost 3 bases and J lost 3 bases. The CDR3 runs 16 residues. In DNA, the CDR3 is TGTGCCAGCAGCTCACTAACAGGGGAATTTTACTATGGCTACACCTTC. The encoded protein is CASSSLTGEFYYGYTF.

The J gene is TRBJ2-5, the V gene TRBV10-2; 7 nucleotides agree with TRBD2. J lost 2 bases, V lost 2 bases, and 2 bases had no gene match. This CDR3 is built from 14 residues. Germline loops: CDR1 WSHSY, CDR2 SAAADI. The CDR3 DNA is TGCGCCAGCAGTGAGCCGGGGGGACAAGAGACCCAGTACTTC. It encodes CASSEPGGQETQYF.

The rearrangement links TRBV29-1 to TRBJ2-1; 9 bases map to TRBD2. The CDR3 is 15 residues long. Germline CDR1 is SQVTM and CDR2 is ANQGSEA. V was pared by 6 bases and J by 3 bases, with 9 bases of the junction left unmatched. CDR3 DNA: TGCAGCGTACGCCCTAGCGGGGACAACTACAATGAGCAGTTCTTC. Translated, it gives CSVRPSGDNYNEQFF.

The gene calls are TRBV5-8 and TRBJ2-7; possibly TRBD1 for D (5 bases). Germline V gives CDR1 SGHTS, CDR2 YDEGEE. Trimming stripped 1 base from V and 6 bases from J, with 14 bases between. CDR3 length equals 14 residues. In nucleotides, the CDR3 is TGTGCCAGCAGCTTGATGGGGCCCGTGCCCGAGCAGTACTTC. Its translation is CASSLMGPVPEQYF.

This clone was picked up one time. This chain connects TRBV29-1 to TRBJ2-7, with D possibly being TRBD1 (5 bases). Germline loops: CDR1 SQVTM, CDR2 ANQGSEA. The CDR3 consists of 11 residues. The ends were cut back, 6 bases at V and 4 bases at J, with 10 bases in the middle. CDR3 sequence: CSVDQGYEQYF. CDR3 coding DNA: TGCAGCGTGGACCAGGGTTACGAGCAGTACTTC.

By sample fraction, this clone is medium-sized. The V gene is TRBV4-3, the J gene TRBJ1-6; TRBD1 matches at 8 bases. V shed 3 bases and J 7 bases; nucleotides not matched to a gene: 8. The germline gives CDR1 LGHNA, CDR2 YSLEER. There are 16 residues in the CDR3. The CDR3 here is CASSQAGQGGNSPLHF. The DNA of the CDR3 is TGCGCCAGCAGCCAGGCCGGACAGGGCGGCAATTCACCCCTCCACTTT.

The CDR3 sequence is CASSPDRDQPQHF. The CDR3 DNA reads TGTGCCAGCAGCCCGGACAGAGATCAGCCCCAGCATTTT. V usage is TRBV5-5 and J usage is TRBJ1-5, with a tentative D call TRBD1 (6 bases). The V end was cut by 4 bases, the J end by 5 bases, with 10 bases between. The germline V gene has CDR1 SGHKS and CDR2 YYEKEE (reference sequence). The CDR3 loop spans 13 amino acids.

The J gene is TRBJ2-5, the V gene TRBV7-8; 9 bases agree with TRBD1. Trimming cost V 4 bases and J 2 bases; bases outside gene matches: 5. The germline V gene has CDR1 SGHVS and CDR2 FQNEAQ. The CDR3 runs 15 residues. The DNA for the CDR3 is TGTGCCAGCAGCTCGGCCGGGACAGGGCAAGAGACCCAGTACTTC. This gives the protein CASSSAGTGQETQYF.

The chain combines TRBV28 with TRBJ1-5; weak D call: TRBD1 (5 bases). The CDR3 is 15 amino acids. Germline lookup yields CDR1 MDHEN and CDR2 SYDVKM. Trimming stripped 3 bases from V and 3 bases from J, with 12 bases between. The CDR3 DNA reads as TGTGCCAGCAGTTTTACCGGGACCGACAATCAGCCCCAGCATTTT. This codes for CASSFTGTDNQPQHF.

The V gene is TRBV6-5, the J gene TRBJ1-3, with 7 bases identical to TRBD1. CDR1 is MNHEY and CDR2 is SVGAGI in the germline V gene. CDR3 size: 14 residues. After removal of 6 bases from V and 4 bases from J, the junction contained 6 bases not matched to a gene. The CDR3 coding sequence is TGTGCCAGCAGCCCCGGGACAGCAGGAAACACCATATATTTT. Translated, it gives CASSPGTAGNTIYF.

This chain joins TRBV28 and TRBJ1-6, with 7 bases fitting TRBD1. Germline V gene sequence: CDR1 MDHEN, CDR2 SYDVKM. Trimming took 5 bases from V and 9 from J; bases not matched to a gene: 7. This CDR3 is 14 amino acids long. CDR3 in DNA: TGTGCCAGCAGTCTGACAGGGTTGGGTTCACCCCTCCACTTT. This sequence encodes CASSLTGLGSPLHF.

This clone is categorized as large. The rearrangement joins TRBV7-6 to TRBJ2-7, with D perhaps matching TRBD1 (6 bases). The CDR3 totals 14 residues. Germline CDR1 SGHVS, CDR2 FNYEAQ. Between the trimmed V and J ends, which lost 5 bases and 3 bases, there was a span of 14 bases. DNA of the CDR3: TGTGCCAGCAGCCCGACGACAGGAAACTACGAGCAGTACTTC. The encoded protein is CASSPTTGNYEQYF.

CDR3 sequence: CASSRTSAGGQPQHF. Here the CDR3 DNA reads TGTGCCAGCAGCCGGACCTCAGCAGGGGGTCAGCCCCAGCATTTT. The chain has TRBV7-6 and TRBJ1-5; 7 bases line up with TRBD1. CDR1 is SGHVS and CDR2 is FNYEAQ in the germline V gene. V was pared by 5 bases and J by 6 bases, with 10 bases of the junction left unmatched. The CDR3 spans 15 residues. Filled out from reference TRBV7-6 and TRBJ1-5, the complete variable domain reads GAGVSQSPRYKVTKRGQDVALRCDPISGHVSLYWYRQALGQGPEFLTYFNYEAQQDKSGLPNDRFSAERPEGSISTLTIQRTEQRDSAMYRCASSRTSAGGQPQHFGDGTRLSIL.

The table lists this clone with a count of one. The CDR3 region is CASSVGPDRGSAFF. The CDR3 DNA reads TGTGCCAGCAGCGTAGGGCCGGACAGGGGTTCGGCTTTCTTT. The genes are TRBV9 and TRBJ1-1, with 9 bases that match TRBD1. The CDR3 contains 14 residues. V lost 0 bases and J lost 11; bases outside the gene matches: 8. The germline CDR1 and CDR2 sequences are SGDLS and YYNGEE.

The chain is built from TRBV7-9 and TRBJ1-1, with TRBD1 matching 7 bases. The V gene end was trimmed by 10 bases and the J gene end by 4 bases; junction bases not matched to a gene: 9. Germline loops: CDR1 SEHNR, CDR2 FQNEAQ (reference sequence). CDR3 length equals 13 residues. The CDR3 nucleotides read TGTGCCACCGGAGGGGGCGAGGGCACTGAAGCTTTCTTT. It yields the protein CATGGGEGTEAFF. The full variable domain, with the rest looked up from reference TRBV7-9 and TRBJ1-1, is DTGVSQNPRHKITKRGQNVTFRCDPISEHNRLYWYRQTLGQGPEFLTYFQNEAQLEKSRLLSDRFSAERPKGSFSTLEIQRTEQGDSAMYLCATGGGEGTEAFFGQGTRLTVV.

This clone was picked up a small number of times. V usage is TRBV4-2 and J usage is TRBJ2-1, with 11 positions matching TRBD2. Germline V CDR1 and CDR2: LGHNA, YNFKEQ. The CDR3 extends over 16 amino acids. Unmatched junction bases numbered 6, after V lost 4 bases and J lost 4 bases. The CDR3 protein is CASSPLAGGSYNEQFF. As DNA, the CDR3 is TGTGCCAGCAGCCCCCTAGCGGGGGGATCGTACAATGAGCAGTTCTTC.

In its sample, this clone ranks as hyperexpanded. The V call is TRBV7-9, the J call TRBJ2-2, with 12 bases aligning to TRBD2. The CDR3 has 16 amino acids. Germline CDR1 and CDR2: SEHNR and FQNEAQ (reference sequence). The V segment lost 4 bases and the J segment 5 bases; nucleotides outside the gene matches: 5. CDR3 protein: CASSSLAGGRTGELFF. CDR3 DNA sequence: TGTGCCAGCAGCTCCCTAGCGGGGGGGCGGACCGGGGAGCTGTTTTTT.

The chain has TRBV4-3 and TRBJ1-2; possibly TRBD1 for D (5 bases). This CDR3 has 16 amino acids. Trimming took off 0 bases at V and 8 bases at J, with 19 bases between the two ends. Germline-derived CDR1 and CDR2 are LGHNA and YSLEER. The CDR3 protein is CASSQDRNPGRGGYTF. CDR3 in DNA: TGCGCCAGCAGCCAAGATAGAAATCCGGGGCGGGGAGGCTACACCTTC.

By sample fraction, this clone is large (0.1 to 1%). V and J are TRBV7-2 and TRBJ2-7; 10 bases map to TRBD2. The germline CDR1 and CDR2 sequences are SGHTA and FQGNSA. This CDR3 comprises 18 residues. V was clipped by 1 base and J by 3 bases; unmatched bases: 12. CDR3 protein: CASSLEIGSGGGSYEQYF. CDR3 DNA: TGTGCCAGCAGCTTAGAAATTGGCAGCGGGGGGGGGAGCTACGAGCAGTACTTC.

This chain connects TRBV11-2 to TRBJ2-7; D unresolved. This CDR3 contains 15 residues. Trimming cost V 2 bases and J 0 bases, with 11 bases left between them. Germline V gene sequence: CDR1 SGHAT, CDR2 FQNNGV. CDR3 coding DNA: TGTGCCAGCAGCTTATCCCCCGAAGGCTCCTACGAGCAGTACTTC. It encodes CASSLSPEGSYEQYF.

The rearrangement uses TRBV9 and TRBJ2-2; perhaps D is TRBD1 or TRBD2 (6 bases each). The V and J ends lost 0 bases and 4 bases respectively, with 13 bases between them. The CDR3 contains 16 residues. Germline CDR1 and CDR2: SGDLS and YYNGEE. CDR3 in DNA: TGTGCCAGCAGCGTAGGAGGGGGAGGTGGCACCGGGGAGCTGTTTTTT. Amino acid sequence: CASSVGGGGGTGELFF.

The sample holds a few counts of this clone. The chain carries TRBV27 and TRBJ1-4; D may be TRBD1 (6 bases). CDR3 length equals 14 residues. The germline V gene has CDR1 MNHEY and CDR2 SMNVEV (reference sequence). Between the trimmed V and J ends, which lost 4 bases and 4 bases, there was a span of 10 bases. CDR3 nucleotide sequence: TGTGCCAGCAGTTCGGGACAAATTAATGAAAAACTGTTTTTT. It encodes CASSSGQINEKLFF. The full variable domain, its missing parts supplied by reference TRBV27 and TRBJ1-4, is EAQVTQNPRYLITVTGKKLTVTCSQNMNHEYMSWYRQDPGLGLRQIYYSMNVEVTDKGDVPEGYKVSRKEKRNFPLILESPSPNQTSLYFCASSSGQINEKLFFGSGTQLSVL.

The chain uses TRBV7-2 and TRBJ1-1; a possible D gene is TRBD1 (6 bases). CDR3 size: 13 residues. Between the trimmed V and J ends, which lost 5 bases and 7 bases, there was a span of 14 bases. Germline V CDR1 and CDR2: SGHTA, FQGNSA. The CDR3 is CASSRDKLSEAFF. CDR3 sequence (DNA): TGTGCCAGCAGCCGGGACAAACTCAGTGAAGCTTTCTTT.

The table lists this clone with a count of one. This chain uses TRBV4-1 with TRBJ1-6; 12 bases align to TRBD1. Trimming cost V 2 bases and J 6 bases; bases outside gene matches: 5. CDR1 is MGHRA and CDR2 is YSYEKL in the germline V gene. This CDR3 region has 17 residues. For the CDR3, the DNA is TGCGCCAGCAGCCAACGGGACAGGGGGCTAGGTAATTCACCCCTCCACTTT. The encoded protein is CASSQRDRGLGNSPLHF.

This clone was found a few times. The chain couples TRBV7-9 to TRBJ2-1; no reliable D call. V lost 4 bases and J lost 7, with 17 bases in between. This CDR3 comprises 15 residues. CDR1 is SEHNR, CDR2 FQNEAQ, per germline (reference sequence). Here the CDR3 reads CASSSPLRSSNEQFF. The CDR3 DNA is TGTGCCAGCAGCTCCCCACTTAGGAGCTCTAATGAGCAGTTCTTC.